The 3 T cell receptor beta chains below all came from one sample that was sequenced in a study of OX40 agonist ivuxolimab in advanced cancers. Libraries were prepared by immunoSEQ multiplex PCR; TCRdb keeps only in-frame clonotypes and omits some of them. Of roughly 41,000 clones listed, 70% to 85% were seen once; the top ten hold roughly a fifth. Sequencing used CD4+ or CD8+ T cells sorted from blood, obtained in a trial of the OX40 agonist ivuxolimab. Receptors originate from an adult with an advanced solid tumor such as melanoma, head and neck, liver or kidney cancer.

The chain uses TRBV5-1 and TRBJ2-7; tentative D call: TRBD1 (6 bases). The CDR3 contains 13 residues. Per the germline V gene, CDR1 is SGHRS and CDR2 is YFSETQ. Trimming took off 5 bases at V and 5 bases at J, with 14 bases between the two ends. CDR3 in DNA: TGCGCCAGCAGTTCCTCCAGGGGACACGAGCAGTACTTC. Encoded protein: CASSSSRGHEQYF.

The V call is TRBV2, the J call TRBJ2-7; D possibly matches TRBD1 or TRBD2 (5 bases each). This CDR3 spans 12 amino acids. V was trimmed by 4 bases and J by 2 bases, leaving 6 bases between them. Germline V gene sequence: CDR1 SNHLY, CDR2 FYNNEI. Here the CDR3 DNA reads TGTGCCAGCAGTGGGGGGACCTACGAGCAGTACTTC. Translating gives CASSGGTYEQYF.

The gene calls are TRBV27 and TRBJ2-7; D is undetermined. The germline gives CDR1 MNHEY, CDR2 SMNVEV (reference sequence). The CDR3 is 13 residues long. With 6 bases removed from V and 4 bases from J, the gap between germline ends came to 13 bases. CDR3 nucleotide sequence: TGTGCCAGCAGCCCCTTCGACGGATACGAGCAGTACTTC. Translating gives CASSPFDGYEQYF.